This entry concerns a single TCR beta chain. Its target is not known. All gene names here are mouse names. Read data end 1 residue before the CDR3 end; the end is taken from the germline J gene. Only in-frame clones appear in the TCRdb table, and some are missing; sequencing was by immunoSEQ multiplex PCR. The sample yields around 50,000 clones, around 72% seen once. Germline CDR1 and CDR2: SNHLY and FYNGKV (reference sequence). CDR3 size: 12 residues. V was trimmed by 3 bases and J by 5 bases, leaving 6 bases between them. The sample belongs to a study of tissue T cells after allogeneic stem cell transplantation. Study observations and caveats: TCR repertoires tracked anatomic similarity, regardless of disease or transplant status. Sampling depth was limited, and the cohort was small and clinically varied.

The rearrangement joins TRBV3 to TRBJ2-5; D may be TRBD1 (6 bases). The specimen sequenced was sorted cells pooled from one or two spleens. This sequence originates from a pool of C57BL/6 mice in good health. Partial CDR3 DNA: TGTGCCAGCAGCTTCAGGGGAGACACCCAGTAC. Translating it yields CASSFRGDTQY. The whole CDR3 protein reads CASSFRGDTQYF. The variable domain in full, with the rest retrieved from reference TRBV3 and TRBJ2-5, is GPKVLQIPSHQIIDMGQMVTLNCDPVSNHLYFYWYKQILGQQMEFLVNFYNGKVMEKSKLFKDQFSVERPDGSYFTLKIQPTALEDSAVYFCASSFRGDTQYFGPGTRLLVL.